The 18 T cell receptor beta chains given below trace back to one sample, sequenced in a study of blood T cell repertoires in COVID-19. Here immunoSEQ multiplex PCR was the method, and the copy in TCRdb shows in-frame clones only, minus some. The sample consists of about 490,000 clones, roughly 88% of them appearing once. What was sequenced was peripheral blood. Receptors were obtained from a human donor in a cohort sampled during active COVID-19.

This clone is a singleton in its sample. This rearrangement joins TRBV7-9 to TRBJ1-1, with 7 bases aligning to TRBD1. V dropped 4 bases and J dropped 7; count of bases not matched to a gene: 3. Germline lookup yields CDR1 SEHNR and CDR2 FQNEAQ (reference sequence). CDR3 length: 12 amino acids. In nucleotides, the CDR3 is TGTGCCAGCAGCTCGACAGGGCTTGAAGCTTTCTTT. Translating it yields CASSSTGLEAFF.

The chain joins TRBV20-1 to TRBJ1-1; D is ambiguous. Trimming removed 3 bases from V and 3 bases from J, with 11 bases in between. CDR1 and CDR2 (germline): DFQATT, SNEGSKA (reference sequence). The CDR3 totals 13 residues. CDR3 bases: TGCAGTGCTAGTCGCGGTTCGGACACTGAAGCTTTCTTT. Protein product: CSASRGSDTEAFF.

J is TRBJ1-1 and V is TRBV18; D gene unclear. This CDR3 contains 15 residues. Looked up from germline, CDR1 is KGHSH and CDR2 is LQKENI. Trimming cost V 3 bases and J 4 bases, with 15 bases left between them. The CDR3 DNA is TGTGCCAGCTCACCGGGGAGAACTCTGGCCACTGAAGCTTTCTTT. This encodes CASSPGRTLATEAFF.

The chain has TRBV9 and TRBJ2-2; TRBD2 agrees at 9 bases. The V and J ends lost 0 bases and 6 bases, in that order; junction bases with no gene match: 9. The CDR3 is 17 residues long. Germline lookup yields CDR1 SGDLS and CDR2 YYNGEE. CDR3 protein: CASSVDVSGSISGELFF. DNA for the CDR3: TGTGCCAGCAGCGTAGACGTTAGCGGGAGTATTTCCGGGGAGCTGTTTTTT.

CDR3 sequence reads: CASSYPLGQFYGYTF. Here the CDR3 DNA reads TGTGCCAGCAGTTACCCATTGGGACAGTTCTATGGCTACACCTTC. The V call is TRBV6-2 or TRBV6-3, the J call TRBJ1-2; 7 nucleotides match TRBD1. V lost 2 bases and J lost 4; bases outside the gene matches: 7. The CDR3 extends over 15 amino acids. CDR1 MNHEY and CDR2 SVGEGT come from the germline V gene.

In its sample, this clone was seen once. The chain uses TRBV5-6 and TRBJ1-3, with D perhaps matching TRBD1 (6 bases). Germline CDR1 reads SGHDT; CDR2 reads YYEEEE. Between the trimmed V and J ends, which lost 4 bases and 4 bases, there was a span of 15 bases. There are 15 residues in the CDR3. CDR3 protein: CASSLLDRTGNTIYF. The CDR3 coding sequence is TGTGCCAGCAGCCTACTCGACAGGACGGGAAACACCATATATTTT.

This clone was recorded a few times. The rearrangement links TRBV7-2 to TRBJ1-2; D is perhaps TRBD1 (5 bases). Germline CDR1 and CDR2: SGHTA and FQGNSA. V was cut by 5 bases and J by 3 bases, with 10 bases left in between. The CDR3 length is 13 residues. The CDR3, as DNA: TGTGCCAGCAGCCCCCAAGGGGACTATGGCTACACCTTC. Translated: CASSPQGDYGYTF.

The V call is TRBV7-9, the J call TRBJ1-3, with D unclear. CDR3 length: 11 amino acids. The V end lost 2 bases, the J end lost 8 bases, and 4 bases lay between the germline ends. Germline CDR1 and CDR2: SEHNR and FQNEAQ (reference sequence). The CDR3, as DNA: TGTGCCAGCAGCTTACCAGACACCATATATTTT. Its protein product is CASSLPDTIYF.

The chain uses TRBV7-8 and TRBJ1-1; D remains unclear. CDR1 and CDR2 (germline): SGHVS, FQNEAQ. Trimming took off 7 bases at V and 7 bases at J, with 19 bases between the two ends. This CDR3 is built from 14 residues. CDR3 in DNA: TGTGCCAGCACCCTAGGGTTCCGGGATGTTGAAGCTTTCTTT. Its protein product is CASTLGFRDVEAFF.

This clone was observed a single time. V gene TRBV29-1 combines with J gene TRBJ1-3, with TRBD1 matching 10 bases. Trimming took 7 bases from V and 0 from J; bases not matched to a gene: 18. Germline loops: CDR1 SQVTM, CDR2 ANQGSEA. The CDR3 covers 19 residues. CDR3 in amino acids: CSAEPRGTGALSSGNTIYF. In DNA, the CDR3 is TGCAGCGCTGAGCCCCGCGGGACAGGGGCCCTGAGCTCTGGAAACACCATATATTTT.

V gene TRBV5-1 combines with J gene TRBJ2-7, with D unclear. Trimming removed 4 bases at V and 0 bases at J, with 8 bases between. The CDR3 runs 13 residues. Per the germline V gene, CDR1 is SGHRS and CDR2 is YFSETQ. DNA for the CDR3: TGCGCCAGCAGCCCCGACAACTCCTACGAGCAGTACTTC. Protein product: CASSPDNSYEQYF.

This clone was observed a single time. The rearrangement uses TRBV29-1 and TRBJ2-5, with D uncertain. V lost 4 bases and J 5 bases, leaving 11 bases between the germline ends. Germline CDR1 SQVTM, CDR2 ANQGSEA. The CDR3 totals 12 residues. CDR3 sequence reads: CSVVGHGETQYF. The CDR3 region has the DNA TGCAGCGTTGTCGGCCACGGGGAGACCCAGTACTTC.

This sequence joins TRBV28 and TRBJ1-1; TRBD1 agrees at 8 bases. Trimming removed 1 base from V and 3 bases from J; junction bases left unmatched: 4. This CDR3 spans 15 amino acids. Per germline, CDR1 MDHEN and CDR2 SYDVKM. The CDR3 region is CASSLYDRGYTEAFF. DNA for the CDR3: TGTGCCAGCAGTTTATATGACAGGGGATACACTGAAGCTTTCTTT.

As regards this clone: Germline is not matched at one junction end, which may reflect a read error. This chain connects TRBV7-7 to TRBJ2-5, with 8 bases that match TRBD2. This CDR3 is 15 amino acids long. Looked up from germline, CDR1 is SSHAT and CDR2 is FNYEAQ (reference sequence). The CDR3 region is CASSLLSGARETQYF. The CDR3 bases are TGTGCTAGCAGCTTACTTAGCGGGGCTAGAGAGACCCAGTACTTC.

J is TRBJ2-5 and V is TRBV21-1; the listed D gene, TRBD2, was not tested against the DNA. TRBV21-1 is termed a pseudogene. The CDR3 runs to 14 residues. CDR3 sequence reads: CASSTREGLETQYF. DNA for the CDR3: TGTGCCAGCAGCACCCGGGAGGGCCTCGAGACCCAGTACTTC.

The J gene is TRBJ2-1, the V gene TRBV6-5, with 9 bases lining up with TRBD1. The J segment lost 2 bases and the V segment lost 0 bases, leaving 2 bases of the junction unmatched. The CDR3 contains 16 residues. Per germline, CDR1 MNHEY and CDR2 SVGAGI. This CDR3 is CASSYSNRGPYNEQFF. The CDR3, as DNA: TGTGCCAGCAGTTACTCAAACAGGGGGCCCTACAATGAGCAGTTCTTC.

The chain carries TRBV18 and TRBJ2-1, with 10 bases lining up with TRBD2. This CDR3 region has 17 residues. In germline, CDR1 is KGHSH, CDR2 LQKENI. The trim removed 4 bases at V and 4 bases at J, leaving 10 bases unmatched. CDR3 sequence reads: CASSQTLAGVGYNEQFF. The DNA of the CDR3 is TGTGCCAGCTCACAAACTCTAGCGGGAGTGGGATACAATGAGCAGTTCTTC.

The chain links TRBV14 to TRBJ2-2; TRBD1 agrees at 8 bases. V lost 4 bases and J lost 6; bases outside the gene matches: 7. CDR3 length: 15 amino acids. Germline assignment: CDR1 SGHDN and CDR2 FVKESK. The CDR3 DNA reads as TGTGCCAGCAGCCGCACGGACAGGGCGGCCGGGGAGCTGTTTTTT. The encoded protein is CASSRTDRAAGELFF.